The rows below give T cell receptor beta chains drawn from one sample of a study of T cell responses to AZD1222 COVID-19 vaccine. Data came from immunoSEQ multiplex PCR; TCRdb stores just in-frame clones and leaves some out. The profile shows roughly 150,000 clones, approximately 91% of them singletons. The starting material was peripheral blood, obtained 28 days after the second AZD1222 dose. These receptors all stem from an adult who received the AZD1222 COVID-19 vaccine. CDR3s include the opening cysteine and the closing phenylalanine or tryptophan. The order of the fields is clone size, D gene, J gene, V gene, CDR3 protein, CDR3 DNA. The D gene is left open where the match is weak. Some rows mark clone size as missing; the rest say once, few, many or name a class of expanded clone.

clone_size: -
d_call: -
j_call: TRBJ2-7
v_call: TRBV27
cdr3_aa: CASRPGTVNYEQYF
cdr3_nt: TGTGCCAGCAGACCTGGCACAGTCAACTACGAGCAGTACTTC

clone_size: once
d_call: TRBD2
j_call: TRBJ2-7
v_call: TRBV9
cdr3_aa: CASSVVIAASGTQLYEQYF
cdr3_nt: TGTGCCAGCAGCGTAGTAATCGCGGCTAGCGGGACGCAACTCTACGAGCAGTACTTC

clone_size: -
d_call: -
j_call: TRBJ1-1
v_call: TRBV28
cdr3_aa: CASRQGSEAFF
cdr3_nt: TGTGCCAGCAGGCAGGGTTCTGAAGCTTTCTTT

clone_size: -
d_call: -
j_call: TRBJ2-5
v_call: TRBV5-1
cdr3_aa: CASSLEGAQETQYF
cdr3_nt: TGCGCCAGCAGCTTGGAGGGAGCGCAAGAGACCCAGTACTTC

clone_size: -
d_call: -
j_call: TRBJ1-4
v_call: TRBV5-1
cdr3_aa: CASSWGGGIGDEKLFF
cdr3_nt: TGCGCCAGCAGCTGGGGCGGGGGGATAGGAGATGAAAAACTGTTTTTT

clone_size: -
d_call: -
j_call: TRBJ2-3
v_call: TRBV9
cdr3_aa: CASSVVPNGGTDTQYF
cdr3_nt: TGTGCCAGCAGCGTAGTGCCAAACGGGGGCACAGATACGCAGTATTTT

clone_size: -
d_call: -
j_call: TRBJ1-2
v_call: TRBV6-1
cdr3_aa: CASSEARVRGYTF
cdr3_nt: TGTGCCAGCAGTGAAGCGAGGGTGAGGGGCTACACCTTC

clone_size: -
d_call: -
j_call: TRBJ2-3
v_call: TRBV28
cdr3_aa: CASSYGGSTDTQYF
cdr3_nt: TGTGCCAGCAGCTACGGGGGTAGCACAGATACGCAGTATTTT

clone_size: -
d_call: -
j_call: TRBJ2-4
v_call: TRBV4-1
cdr3_aa: CASSQPPPGQGNIQYF
cdr3_nt: TGCGCCAGCAGCCAACCTCCCCCGGGCCAGGGAAACATTCAGTACTTC

clone_size: -
d_call: -
j_call: TRBJ2-3
v_call: TRBV28
cdr3_aa: CASSFQGKDTDTQYF
cdr3_nt: TGTGCCAGCAGTTTTCAGGGGAAAGACACAGATACGCAGTATTTT

clone_size: -
d_call: -
j_call: TRBJ1-2
v_call: TRBV3-1/TRBV3-2
cdr3_aa: CASSQDRARSSYGYTF
cdr3_nt: TGTGCCAGCAGCCAAGATCGGGCCAGATCATCCTATGGCTACACCTTC

clone_size: -
d_call: -
j_call: TRBJ1-1
v_call: TRBV5-4
cdr3_aa: CASSFDQKNTEAFF
cdr3_nt: TGTGCCAGCAGCTTTGATCAGAAGAACACTGAAGCTTTCTTT

clone_size: -
d_call: TRBD2
j_call: TRBJ2-3
v_call: TRBV3-1/TRBV3-2
cdr3_aa: CASSQAGRAIDTQYF
cdr3_nt: TGTGCCAGCAGCCAAGCGGGGAGGGCGATAGATACGCAGTATTTT

clone_size: once
d_call: TRBD1
j_call: TRBJ2-7
v_call: TRBV28
cdr3_aa: CASSRTGGGNEQYF
cdr3_nt: TGTGCCAGCAGTAGGACAGGGGGTGGCAACGAGCAGTACTTC

clone_size: -
d_call: TRBD1
j_call: TRBJ2-7
v_call: TRBV19
cdr3_aa: CASSTNRGDLSYEQYF
cdr3_nt: TGTGCCAGTAGTACGAACAGGGGCGACCTCTCCTACGAGCAGTACTTC